The 3 T cell receptor beta chains in this list originate from one sample, sequenced in a study of T cell responses to AZD1222 COVID-19 vaccine. Method: immunoSEQ multiplex PCR; TCRdb's copy keeps in-frame clones and lacks some. The sample records more than 110,000 clones, more than 85% being singletons. Sequences were derived from peripheral blood, sampled 28 days after the second AZD1222 dose. These receptor sequences come from an adult who received the AZD1222 COVID-19 vaccine.

The rearrangement uses TRBV5-1 and TRBJ2-7, with 10 bases matching TRBD1. This CDR3 is built from 16 residues. V lost 4 bases and J lost 1; bases outside the gene matches: 8. Germline V gene lookup returns CDR1 SGHRS and CDR2 YFSETQ. The CDR3 bases are TGCGCCAGCAGCAACGGGACAGGGGTCCGATCCTACGAGCAGTACTTC. Its translation is CASSNGTGVRSYEQYF. The variable domain in full, completed from reference TRBV5-1 and TRBJ2-7, reads KAGVTQTPRYLIKTRGQQVTLSCSPISGHRSVSWYQQTPGQGLQFLFEYFSETQRNKGNFPGRFSGRQFSNSRSEMNVSTLELGDSALYLCASSNGTGVRSYEQYFGPGTRLTVT.

The chain joins TRBV28 to TRBJ2-3; 7 positions match TRBD1. This CDR3 has 14 amino acids. The germline gives CDR1 MDHEN, CDR2 SYDVKM. V was pared by 3 bases and J by 4 bases, with 4 bases of the junction left unmatched. The CDR3 loop reads CASSFGTEADTQYF. The CDR3 DNA reads as TGTGCCAGCAGTTTCGGGACAGAAGCAGATACGCAGTATTTT.

This chain connects TRBV6-5 to TRBJ1-6; D unresolved. Trimming removed 2 bases at V and 6 bases at J, with 5 bases between. This CDR3 is built from 13 residues. CDR1 MNHEY and CDR2 SVGAGI come from the germline V gene. CDR3 coding DNA: TGTGCCAGCAGTTACGGGAGTAATTCACCCCTCCACTTT. This encodes CASSYGSNSPLHF.